The T cell receptor beta chain under discussion was sequenced for a study of T cell responses to AZD1222 COVID-19 vaccine. TCRdb's table, derived via immunoSEQ multiplex PCR, lists solely in-frame clones and lacks some. The sample yields 95,000 to 120,000 clones, approximately 90% seen once. In regard to this clone: Its target is unknown.

The V gene lost 4 bases and the J gene lost 4 bases, with 14 bases spanning the gap. CDR1 and CDR2 (germline): SGHNT, YYREEE (reference sequence). CDR3 length: 14 residues. The study, taken as a whole, reports: Most donors were white British and more were female, and clonal diversity was possibly underestimated. Seropositive status at baseline applied to only 6 or 7 AZD1222 recipients. Among vaccine-associated CD4 TCRs, coverage spanned spike, with dominance at 160-218 and 743-854. The breadth and depth of Spike-specific TCRs increased once two AZD1222 doses had been given.

Sequencing was performed on peripheral blood, taken 28 days after the second AZD1222 dose. This sequence was found in an adult who received the AZD1222 COVID-19 vaccine. The chain is built from TRBV5-4 and TRBJ2-5, with D perhaps TRBD1 or TRBD2 (5 bases each). For the CDR3, the DNA is TGTGCCAGCAGCCGGGACGGTGGGGGAGAGACCCAGTACTTC. It translates to CASSRDGGGETQYF.